A selection of T cell receptor beta chains follows, all from one sample in a study of technical replicates of blood from several donors. TCRdb's table, derived via immunoSEQ multiplex PCR, lists solely in-frame clones and lacks some. The sample includes about 100,000 clones, about 96% of them seen just once. The sample was T cells isolated from PBMCs. These receptors were obtained from a human donor in good health. The CDR3 runs from the conserved cysteine through the conserved F or W. The D gene is left open where the match is weak. Where a row states a size, it is once, few, many or the class of an expanded clone; other rows omit it.

clone_size: -; d_call: -; v_call: TRBV4-1; j_call: TRBJ1-1; cdr3_aa: CASSQEAVSGTEAFF; cdr3_nt: TGCGCCAGCAGCCAAGAAGCGGTTTCGGGCACTGAAGCTTTCTTT
clone_size: -; d_call: TRBD2; v_call: TRBV25-1; j_call: TRBJ2-1; cdr3_aa: CASSPLAGNEQFF; cdr3_nt: TGTGCCAGCAGCCCTCTAGCGGGTAATGAGCAGTTCTTC
clone_size: -; d_call: -; v_call: TRBV4-1; j_call: TRBJ2-2; cdr3_aa: CASSPRQGRDTGELFF; cdr3_nt: TGCGCCAGCAGCCCTCGACAGGGGAGGGACACCGGGGAGCTGTTTTTT
clone_size: -; d_call: TRBD2; v_call: TRBV19; j_call: TRBJ2-1; cdr3_aa: CASSSLAAKLSISYNEQFF; cdr3_nt: TGTGCCAGTAGTAGTCTAGCGGCCAAATTGAGCATCTCCTACAATGAGCAGTTCTTC
clone_size: -; d_call: -; v_call: TRBV19; j_call: TRBJ2-7; cdr3_aa: CASSILGHEQYF; cdr3_nt: TGTGCCAGTAGTATATTGGGCCACGAGCAGTACTTC
clone_size: -; d_call: -; v_call: TRBV11-2; j_call: TRBJ2-5; cdr3_aa: CASSLITGQETQYF; cdr3_nt: TGTGCCAGCAGCCTAATCACAGGGCAGGAGACCCAGTACTTC
clone_size: -; d_call: TRBD1; v_call: TRBV4-1; j_call: TRBJ1-5; cdr3_aa: CASSLGQGTAYSNQPQHF; cdr3_nt: TGCGCCAGCAGCCTTGGGCAAGGGACAGCATATAGCAATCAGCCCCAGCATTTT
clone_size: -; d_call: -; v_call: TRBV19; j_call: TRBJ2-7; cdr3_aa: CASSARLEEQYF; cdr3_nt: TGTGCCAGTAGTGCCCGTTTGGAGGAGCAGTACTTC
clone_size: -; d_call: -; v_call: TRBV7-3; j_call: TRBJ1-1; cdr3_aa: CASSLMGQNTEAFF; cdr3_nt: TGTGCCAGCAGCTTAATGGGGCAGAACACTGAAGCTTTCTTT
clone_size: -; d_call: TRBD2; v_call: TRBV11-1; j_call: TRBJ2-1; cdr3_aa: CASSPPSGPSYNEQFF; cdr3_nt: TGTGCCAGCAGTCCTCCTAGCGGGCCCTCCTACAATGAGCAGTTCTTC
clone_size: -; d_call: TRBD1; v_call: TRBV9; j_call: TRBJ1-4; cdr3_aa: CASSVAPTGGNEKLFF; cdr3_nt: TGTGCCAGCAGCGTAGCTCCGACAGGGGGTAATGAAAAACTGTTTTTT
clone_size: -; d_call: -; v_call: TRBV5-1; j_call: TRBJ2-3; cdr3_aa: CASSLDPADTQYF; cdr3_nt: TGCGCCAGCAGCTTGGATCCGGCAGATACGCAGTATTTT
clone_size: -; d_call: TRBD1; v_call: TRBV5-1; j_call: TRBJ2-2; cdr3_aa: CASSLLGQGAGGELFF; cdr3_nt: TGCGCCAGCAGCCTTCTTGGACAGGGGGCGGGCGGGGAGCTGTTTTTT
clone_size: -; d_call: TRBD2; v_call: TRBV13; j_call: TRBJ2-4; cdr3_aa: CASSPRGGEAKNIQYF; cdr3_nt: TGTGCCAGCAGCCCTCGGGGGGGGGAAGCCAAAAACATTCAGTACTTC
clone_size: -; d_call: TRBD2; v_call: TRBV7-9; j_call: TRBJ2-3; cdr3_aa: CASSRRASGGQDTQYF; cdr3_nt: TGTGCCAGCAGCCGCCGGGCTAGCGGGGGGCAAGATACGCAGTATTTT
clone_size: once; d_call: TRBD1; v_call: TRBV13; j_call: TRBJ1-4; cdr3_aa: CASRFTGGAFEKLFF; cdr3_nt: TGTGCCAGCAGATTTACAGGGGGCGCGTTCGAAAAACTGTTTTTT
clone_size: -; d_call: -; v_call: TRBV15; j_call: TRBJ2-7; cdr3_aa: CATSIDRYSYEQYF; cdr3_nt: TGTGCCACCAGCATAGACAGGTATTCCTACGAGCAGTACTTC
clone_size: -; d_call: TRBD2; v_call: TRBV10-3; j_call: TRBJ2-1; cdr3_aa: CAIRPTYVAGERSSYNEQFF; cdr3_nt: TGTGCCATCAGACCGACGTACGTAGCGGGAGAGAGAAGCTCCTACAATGAGCAGTTCTTC
clone_size: few; d_call: TRBD2; v_call: TRBV27; j_call: TRBJ2-4; cdr3_aa: CASSPLGLAGGSAKNIQYF; cdr3_nt: TGTGCCAGCAGTCCCCTGGGACTAGCGGGAGGGTCCGCCAAAAACATTCAGTACTTC
clone_size: -; d_call: -; v_call: TRBV7-2; j_call: TRBJ1-2; cdr3_aa: CASSQTARRTAFYGYTF; cdr3_nt: TGTGCCAGCAGCCAAACCGCACGACGGACAGCCTTCTATGGCTACACCTTC
clone_size: -; d_call: TRBD2; v_call: TRBV10-1; j_call: TRBJ2-5; cdr3_aa: CASSESGQAGGETQYF; cdr3_nt: TGCGCCAGCAGTGAGTCGGGGCAGGCGGGAGGAGAGACCCAGTACTTC
clone_size: -; d_call: -; v_call: TRBV18; j_call: TRBJ1-4; cdr3_aa: CASSPPTLLVNEKLFF; cdr3_nt: TGTGCCAGCTCACCACCGACTTTGTTGGTTAATGAAAAACTGTTTTTT
clone_size: -; d_call: -; v_call: TRBV7-2; j_call: TRBJ1-3; cdr3_aa: CASSLASGSGSGNTIYF; cdr3_nt: TGTGCCAGCAGCTTAGCATCGGGGTCGGGCTCTGGAAACACCATATATTTT
clone_size: -; d_call: -; v_call: TRBV19; j_call: TRBJ1-2; cdr3_aa: CASRVGQNYGYTF; cdr3_nt: TGTGCCAGTAGAGTGGGGCAGAACTATGGCTACACCTTC
clone_size: once; d_call: TRBD1; v_call: TRBV5-1; j_call: TRBJ2-5; cdr3_aa: CASSPTGTGGWETQYF; cdr3_nt: TGCGCCAGCAGCCCTACAGGGACAGGGGGTTGGGAGACCCAGTACTTC
clone_size: -; d_call: TRBD2; v_call: TRBV5-4; j_call: TRBJ2-5; cdr3_aa: CASSSGLAGALGETQYF; cdr3_nt: TGTGCCAGCAGCTCAGGACTAGCGGGAGCATTAGGGGAGACCCAGTACTTC
clone_size: -; d_call: -; v_call: TRBV15; j_call: TRBJ2-1; cdr3_aa: CATSRESPGSYNEQFF; cdr3_nt: TGTGCCACCAGCAGAGAGTCCCCCGGGTCCTACAATGAGCAGTTCTTC
clone_size: -; d_call: -; v_call: TRBV19; j_call: TRBJ1-4; cdr3_aa: CASSIGGTVGEKLFF; cdr3_nt: TGTGCCAGTAGTATAGGGGGCACTGTTGGTGAAAAACTGTTTTTT
clone_size: -; d_call: -; v_call: TRBV27; j_call: TRBJ1-4; cdr3_aa: CASSFQGYNEKLFF; cdr3_nt: TGTGCCAGCAGTTTCCAGGGGTATAATGAAAAACTGTTTTTT
clone_size: -; d_call: -; v_call: TRBV4-1; j_call: TRBJ1-1; cdr3_aa: CASSQESIGTPKHEAFF; cdr3_nt: TGCGCCAGCAGCCAAGAATCGATTGGCACCCCGAAACATGAAGCTTTCTTT
clone_size: -; d_call: -; v_call: TRBV13; j_call: TRBJ1-2; cdr3_aa: CASSLVGGAYGYTF; cdr3_nt: TGTGCCAGCAGCTTAGTTGGGGGCGCCTATGGCTACACCTTC
clone_size: once; d_call: TRBD1; v_call: TRBV30; j_call: TRBJ1-2; cdr3_aa: CAWGDSHFYGYTF; cdr3_nt: TGTGCCTGGGGGGACAGCCATTTCTATGGCTACACCTTC
clone_size: -; d_call: TRBD2; v_call: TRBV5-6; j_call: TRBJ2-6; cdr3_aa: CASSSLGGEANVLTF; cdr3_nt: TGTGCCAGCAGCAGCCTGGGGGGGGAGGCCAACGTCCTGACTTTC
clone_size: -; d_call: TRBD2; v_call: TRBV7-8; j_call: TRBJ2-3; cdr3_aa: CASSLKTSGSLTDTQYF; cdr3_nt: TGTGCCAGCAGCTTAAAAACTAGCGGGAGCCTCACAGATACGCAGTATTTT
clone_size: -; d_call: TRBD1; v_call: TRBV30; j_call: TRBJ1-6; cdr3_aa: CAWAGTGRDNSPLHF; cdr3_nt: TGTGCCTGGGCCGGGACAGGGAGGGATAATTCACCCCTCCACTTT
clone_size: once; d_call: -; v_call: TRBV5-1; j_call: TRBJ1-1; cdr3_aa: CASSPLTGATEAFF; cdr3_nt: TGCGCCAGCAGCCCGCTAACGGGAGCCACTGAAGCTTTCTTT
clone_size: -; d_call: -; v_call: TRBV28; j_call: TRBJ2-5; cdr3_aa: CASSVVRRETQYF; cdr3_nt: TGTGCCAGCAGCGTGGTAAGGAGAGAGACCCAGTACTTC
clone_size: -; d_call: -; v_call: TRBV18; j_call: TRBJ2-7; cdr3_aa: CASSLGSGAAYEQYF; cdr3_nt: TGTGCCAGCTCACTCGGTAGCGGAGCTGCCTACGAGCAGTACTTC
clone_size: -; d_call: -; v_call: TRBV7-2; j_call: TRBJ2-1; cdr3_aa: CASSYYEGLYNEQFF; cdr3_nt: TGTGCCAGCAGCTATTATGAGGGCCTGTACAATGAGCAGTTCTTC
clone_size: once; d_call: TRBD2; v_call: TRBV19; j_call: TRBJ2-1; cdr3_aa: CASSMRVAGPLNNEQFF; cdr3_nt: TGTGCCAGTAGTATGAGAGTAGCGGGCCCCTTAAACAATGAGCAGTTCTTC
clone_size: -; d_call: TRBD1; v_call: TRBV7-9; j_call: TRBJ1-5; cdr3_aa: CASSQGAGNQPQHF; cdr3_nt: TGTGCCAGCAGCCAGGGGGCGGGCAATCAGCCCCAGCATTTT
clone_size: -; d_call: TRBD1; v_call: TRBV4-1; j_call: TRBJ2-7; cdr3_aa: CASSHDRGFYEQYF; cdr3_nt: TGCGCCAGCAGCCACGACAGGGGATTCTACGAGCAGTACTTC
clone_size: -; d_call: TRBD1; v_call: TRBV10-3; j_call: TRBJ2-7; cdr3_aa: CAISSPSTGGVQYF; cdr3_nt: TGTGCCATCAGTTCCCCATCGACAGGGGGCGTCCAGTACTTC
clone_size: -; d_call: -; v_call: TRBV10-3; j_call: TRBJ2-3; cdr3_aa: CAISGRQPDTQYF; cdr3_nt: TGTGCCATCAGTGGGAGGCAGCCAGATACGCAGTATTTT
clone_size: -; d_call: -; v_call: TRBV7-9; j_call: TRBJ1-4; cdr3_aa: CASNNEQAATNEKLFF; cdr3_nt: TGTGCCAGCAACAACGAACAGGCTGCAACTAATGAAAAACTGTTTTTT